This is a list of T cell receptor beta chains from one sample in a study of blood T cell repertoires in COVID-19. Using immunoSEQ multiplex PCR, the repertoire was profiled, and TCRdb retains in-frame clones only, with some absent. The repertoire holds 200,000 to 300,000 clones, with roughly 87% as singletons. The sample was peripheral blood. The origin of the receptors is a man aged 55 to 70 who had recovered from COVID-19. Both conserved end residues are part of each CDR3. The D gene is left open where the match is weak. Not all rows give a size; the values are once, few, many and, for expanded clones, a class.

d_call: TRBD1
v_call: TRBV6-5
j_call: TRBJ1-6
clone_size: NA
cdr3_nt: TGTGCCAGCAGGGGGACAGGGCAATCGTCACCCCTCCACTTT
cdr3_aa: CASRGTGQSSPLHF

d_call: TRBD1
v_call: TRBV3-1/TRBV3-2
j_call: TRBJ2-1
clone_size: NA
cdr3_nt: TGTGCCAGCAGCCCGGACAGGGGAGTATACAATGAGCAGTTCTTC
cdr3_aa: CASSPDRGVYNEQFF

d_call: TRBD2
v_call: TRBV7-2
j_call: TRBJ2-1
clone_size: NA
cdr3_nt: TGTGCCAGCAGCTTAGTGGCGGGGGGGCTTAATGAGCAGTTCTTC
cdr3_aa: CASSLVAGGLNEQFF

d_call: NA
v_call: TRBV7-2
j_call: TRBJ1-1
clone_size: NA
cdr3_nt: TGTGCCAGCAGCTTAGCTGGGGCAAGGGACACTGAAGCTTTCTTT
cdr3_aa: CASSLAGARDTEAFF

d_call: TRBD1
v_call: TRBV5-4
j_call: TRBJ1-2
clone_size: NA
cdr3_nt: TGTGCCGGACGGACAGGGGGAAGGGACTATGGCTACACCTTC
cdr3_aa: CAGRTGGRDYGYTF

d_call: NA
v_call: TRBV19
j_call: TRBJ1-1
clone_size: NA
cdr3_nt: TGTGCCAGTAGTATATCTGAAGGAGGGACTGAAGCTTTCTTT
cdr3_aa: CASSISEGGTEAFF

d_call: NA
v_call: TRBV7-9
j_call: TRBJ1-4
clone_size: NA
cdr3_nt: TGTGCCAGCAGCTTATTCCCCGATCGAGGGTTTTATGAAAAACTGTTTTTT
cdr3_aa: CASSLFPDRGFYEKLFF

d_call: TRBD1
v_call: TRBV28
j_call: TRBJ2-7
clone_size: many
cdr3_nt: TGTGCCAGCAGGGCAGGGGGTGTAAACGAGCAGTACTTC
cdr3_aa: CASRAGGVNEQYF

d_call: NA
v_call: TRBV19
j_call: TRBJ2-2
clone_size: NA
cdr3_nt: TGTGCCAGTCGAGAAGGAGGGAGTGGCGGGGAGCTGTTTTTT
cdr3_aa: CASREGGSGGELFF

d_call: NA
v_call: TRBV3-1/TRBV3-2
j_call: TRBJ1-5
clone_size: NA
cdr3_nt: TGTGCCAGCAGCGGAAGGAGTAGCAATCAGCCCCAGCATTTT
cdr3_aa: CASSGRSSNQPQHF

d_call: TRBD1
v_call: TRBV28
j_call: TRBJ1-3
clone_size: NA
cdr3_nt: TGTGCCAGCAGTTCCCCTCGGGACAGCAATGGAAACACCATATATTTT
cdr3_aa: CASSSPRDSNGNTIYF

d_call: NA
v_call: TRBV5-1
j_call: TRBJ2-3
clone_size: NA
cdr3_nt: TGCGCCAGCAGCTCCGGACAGGGAGGGATAGATACGCAGTATTTT
cdr3_aa: CASSSGQGGIDTQYF

d_call: NA
v_call: TRBV3-1/TRBV3-2
j_call: TRBJ1-4
clone_size: NA
cdr3_nt: TGTGCCAGCAGCCAAGGGACAGACTTTAATGAAAAACTGTTTTTT
cdr3_aa: CASSQGTDFNEKLFF

d_call: TRBD2
v_call: TRBV3-1/TRBV3-2
j_call: TRBJ2-3
clone_size: NA
cdr3_nt: TGTGCCAGCAGCCAACTAGCGGGGGGGGAGGATACGCAGTATTTT
cdr3_aa: CASSQLAGGEDTQYF

d_call: TRBD2
v_call: TRBV3-1/TRBV3-2
j_call: TRBJ2-5
clone_size: NA
cdr3_nt: TGTGCCAGCAGCCAAGATCTAGTAGCGGGGCTGAGGACCCAGTACTTC
cdr3_aa: CASSQDLVAGLRTQYF

d_call: NA
v_call: TRBV7-9
j_call: TRBJ1-1
clone_size: NA
cdr3_nt: TGTGCCAGCAGCTATCTGACAGGTGGGCTCTCGCCTGAAGCTTTCTTT
cdr3_aa: CASSYLTGGLSPEAFF

d_call: NA
v_call: TRBV7-8
j_call: TRBJ2-7
clone_size: once
cdr3_nt: TGTGCCAGCAGCTTAGAGACAGGTCCCTACGAGCAGTACTTC
cdr3_aa: CASSLETGPYEQYF

d_call: NA
v_call: TRBV4-1
j_call: TRBJ2-5
clone_size: NA
cdr3_nt: TGCGCCAGCAGCCAAGCGACAGGCACCGTACGAGAGACCCAGTACTTC
cdr3_aa: CASSQATGTVRETQYF

d_call: TRBD1
v_call: TRBV4-2
j_call: TRBJ1-5
clone_size: few
cdr3_nt: TGTGCCAGCAGCCAAGGGACCGGACAGGGGGCGATCGATCAGCCCCAGCATTTT
cdr3_aa: CASSQGTGQGAIDQPQHF

d_call: TRBD1
v_call: TRBV4-2
j_call: TRBJ1-3
clone_size: many
cdr3_nt: TGTGCCAGCAGCTCAAGACAGGGGTTGGGCTCTGGAAACACCATATATTTT
cdr3_aa: CASSSRQGLGSGNTIYF

d_call: NA
v_call: TRBV4-2
j_call: TRBJ1-2
clone_size: once
cdr3_nt: TGTGCCAGCAGCCTCGAGGAGGGGACCGGCTACACCTTC
cdr3_aa: CASSLEEGTGYTF

d_call: NA
v_call: TRBV24-1
j_call: TRBJ2-2
clone_size: NA
cdr3_nt: TGTGCCACCAGTGATCACCGGGACACCGGGGAGCTGTTTTTT
cdr3_aa: CATSDHRDTGELFF

d_call: NA
v_call: TRBV24-1
j_call: TRBJ2-3
clone_size: NA
cdr3_nt: TGTGCCACCAGTGACCCACAGGGCGGGACAGATACGCAGTATTTT
cdr3_aa: CATSDPQGGTDTQYF

d_call: TRBD2
v_call: TRBV7-2
j_call: TRBJ2-5
clone_size: NA
cdr3_nt: TGTGCCAGCAGCCCGGGGCGGGGAGGGGTACAAGAGACCCAGTACTTC
cdr3_aa: CASSPGRGGVQETQYF

d_call: TRBD1
v_call: TRBV24-1
j_call: TRBJ2-6
clone_size: NA
cdr3_nt: TGTGCCACCAGTGAAACACAGGGGGGTGGGGCCAACGTCCTGACTTTC
cdr3_aa: CATSETQGGGANVLTF

d_call: NA
v_call: TRBV12-5
j_call: TRBJ2-5
clone_size: NA
cdr3_nt: TGTGCTAGTGGGGGGCGGGGGCCGCTATCGTACCAAGAGACCCAGTACTTC
cdr3_aa: CASGGRGPLSYQETQYF

d_call: NA
v_call: TRBV6-5
j_call: TRBJ1-6
clone_size: NA
cdr3_nt: TGTGCCAGCAAGGGACTTAACAAATCACCCCTCCACTTT
cdr3_aa: CASKGLNKSPLHF

d_call: NA
v_call: TRBV5-1
j_call: TRBJ2-5
clone_size: NA
cdr3_nt: TGCGCCAGCAGCTTGGGGCCCATCAGGCTGGAGACCCAGTACTTC
cdr3_aa: CASSLGPIRLETQYF

d_call: NA
v_call: TRBV3-1/TRBV3-2
j_call: TRBJ2-7
clone_size: once
cdr3_nt: TGTGCCAGCAGCCTTCGACAGTCCTACGAGCAGTACTTC
cdr3_aa: CASSLRQSYEQYF

d_call: TRBD1
v_call: TRBV5-5
j_call: TRBJ2-2
clone_size: NA
cdr3_nt: TGTGCCAGCAGCTTGGCCCAAGGACAGGGGGCTTTCGGGGAGCTGTTTTTT
cdr3_aa: CASSLAQGQGAFGELFF

d_call: NA
v_call: TRBV19
j_call: TRBJ1-2
clone_size: many
cdr3_nt: TGTGCCAGTAGTATAGGGACAGTATATGGCTACACCTTC
cdr3_aa: CASSIGTVYGYTF

d_call: TRBD2
v_call: TRBV9
j_call: TRBJ2-1
clone_size: NA
cdr3_nt: TGTGCCAGCAGCAGGACCGGGACTAGCTTAGGTGAGCAGTTCTTC
cdr3_aa: CASSRTGTSLGEQFF

d_call: NA
v_call: TRBV7-2
j_call: TRBJ1-1
clone_size: NA
cdr3_nt: TGTGCCAGCAGCTTAGCGGGGAGGAGGACTGAAGCTTTCTTT
cdr3_aa: CASSLAGRRTEAFF

d_call: TRBD2
v_call: TRBV9
j_call: TRBJ2-3
clone_size: NA
cdr3_nt: TGTGCCAGCAGCGCAGATGCGGGGGGGCTGCCTACAGATACGCAGTATTTT
cdr3_aa: CASSADAGGLPTDTQYF

d_call: TRBD2
v_call: TRBV6-5
j_call: TRBJ2-1
clone_size: NA
cdr3_nt: TGTGCCAGCAGTTACACCACGCGGGGGGGCAATGAGCAGTTCTTC
cdr3_aa: CASSYTTRGGNEQFF

d_call: TRBD1
v_call: TRBV7-9
j_call: TRBJ2-7
clone_size: once
cdr3_nt: TGTGCCAGCAGCGCAAGGACAGGCTTGGCCTACGAGCAGTACTTC
cdr3_aa: CASSARTGLAYEQYF

d_call: NA
v_call: TRBV9
j_call: TRBJ1-1
clone_size: few
cdr3_nt: TGTGCCAGCAGCGTCACGCGGGGAACTGAAGCTTTCTTT
cdr3_aa: CASSVTRGTEAFF

d_call: NA
v_call: TRBV3-1/TRBV3-2
j_call: TRBJ2-1
clone_size: once
cdr3_nt: TGTGCCAGCAGCATAGCGTCGGCGGCCCCAAGTAGGAATGAGCAGTTCTTC
cdr3_aa: CASSIASAAPSRNEQFF

d_call: TRBD1
v_call: TRBV7-2
j_call: TRBJ1-5
clone_size: NA
cdr3_nt: TGTGCCAGCAGCTTAGACAGGGGTAATCAGCCCCAGCATTTT
cdr3_aa: CASSLDRGNQPQHF

d_call: TRBD1
v_call: TRBV19
j_call: TRBJ2-3
clone_size: NA
cdr3_nt: TGTGCCAGTAGTATTTCCTGGACAGGGAGGACAGATACGCAGTATTTT
cdr3_aa: CASSISWTGRTDTQYF

d_call: TRBD1
v_call: TRBV6-5
j_call: TRBJ1-1
clone_size: NA
cdr3_nt: TGTGCCAGCAGTTACTCCAAGGACAGGGCAATCACTGAAGCTTTCTTT
cdr3_aa: CASSYSKDRAITEAFF

d_call: NA
v_call: TRBV7-9
j_call: TRBJ1-6
clone_size: NA
cdr3_nt: TGTGCCAGCAGCCTCCTGACAGGCCGCTCACCCCTCCACTTT
cdr3_aa: CASSLLTGRSPLHF

d_call: TRBD2
v_call: TRBV9
j_call: TRBJ2-1
clone_size: NA
cdr3_nt: TGTGCCAGCAGCGTAGAACTAGCGGAGTACAATGAGCAGTTCTTC
cdr3_aa: CASSVELAEYNEQFF

d_call: TRBD2
v_call: TRBV7-2
j_call: TRBJ2-3
clone_size: NA
cdr3_nt: TGTGCCACCTATAGCGGGGTGGCAGATACGCAGTATTTT
cdr3_aa: CATYSGVADTQYF

d_call: TRBD1
v_call: TRBV7-9
j_call: TRBJ2-1
clone_size: NA
cdr3_nt: TGTGCCAGCAGCTTAGGGAACAGGGGGGTCTCCTACAATGAGCAGTTCTTC
cdr3_aa: CASSLGNRGVSYNEQFF

d_call: NA
v_call: TRBV9
j_call: TRBJ1-5
clone_size: NA
cdr3_nt: TGTGCCAGCAGCGTAGGGAGGGATGGGCCCCAGCATTTT
cdr3_aa: CASSVGRDGPQHF

d_call: NA
v_call: TRBV2
j_call: TRBJ1-1
clone_size: NA
cdr3_nt: TGTGCCACCTGCAGGGTAGCCACTGAAGCTTTCTTT
cdr3_aa: CATCRVATEAFF

d_call: NA
v_call: TRBV7-9
j_call: TRBJ2-7
clone_size: NA
cdr3_nt: TGTGCCAGCAGCTTAGACCAGGGTCCAAACTACGAGCAGTACTTC
cdr3_aa: CASSLDQGPNYEQYF